These 18 T cell receptor beta chains were sequenced from one sample in a study of shared clonotypes between healthy human individuals. TCRdb's table, derived via immunoSEQ multiplex PCR, lists solely in-frame clones and lacks some. The sample consists of some 2.3 million clones, more than 80% of them appearing once. Sequences were obtained from naive CD4+ T cells from PBMCs. The subset denotes: CD45RA+ positively selected. These receptors all come from a man younger than 35 in good health. Some clones in this sample may be carry-over from other donors' samples.

Only one count was recorded for this clone. This chain connects TRBV7-8 to TRBJ1-3; D gene uncertain. The germline gives CDR1 SGHVS, CDR2 FQNEAQ. V gave up 2 bases and J gave up 0 bases, with 11 bases separating them. The CDR3 length is 16 residues. The DNA for the CDR3 is TGTGCCAGCAGCTTAATCCCCCGACTCTCTGGAAACACCATATATTTT. Translated: CASSLIPRLSGNTIYF. Combining the CDR3 with reference TRBV7-8 and TRBJ1-3 gives the whole variable domain GAGVSQSPRYKVAKRGQDVALRCDPISGHVSLFWYQQALGQGPEFLTYFQNEAQLDKSGLPSDRFFAERPEGSVSTLKIQRTQQEDSAVYLCASSLIPRLSGNTIYFGEGSWLTVV.

The genes are TRBV5-4 and TRBJ2-3; possible D gene TRBD2, 6 bases. CDR3 length: 13 residues. The V end was cut by 8 bases, the J end by 1 base, with 11 bases between. The germline gives CDR1 SGHNT, CDR2 YYREEE (reference sequence). CDR3 DNA: TGTGCCAGTAGAGCGGGTGGCACAGATACGCAGTATTTT. Residues: CASRAGGTDTQYF.

The chain uses TRBV5-1 and TRBJ1-1, with D unclear. V was clipped by 4 bases and J by 6 bases, with 16 bases between them. The CDR3 is 14 amino acids. Per germline, CDR1 SGHRS and CDR2 YFSETQ. The CDR3 reads CASSLTTPSAEAFF. CDR3 DNA sequence: TGCGCCAGCAGCCTAACTACACCCTCCGCTGAAGCTTTCTTT.

The chain recombines TRBV6-1 with TRBJ2-1; D is perhaps TRBD2 (5 bases). With 3 bases removed from V and 5 bases from J, the gap between germline ends came to 14 bases. The V gene's germline CDR1 is MNHNS and CDR2 SASEGT. The CDR3 consists of 15 residues. CDR3 sequence reads: CASSELQRFDNEQFF. In DNA form, the CDR3 reads TGTGCCAGCAGTGAGCTACAGCGGTTCGACAATGAGCAGTTCTTC.

The chain combines TRBV7-2 with TRBJ1-3; D not certain. Per germline, CDR1 SGHTA and CDR2 FQGNSA. The CDR3 extends over 15 amino acids. V was trimmed by 2 bases and J by 5 bases, leaving 13 bases between them. CDR3 in DNA: TGTGCCAGCAGCTTATCGGCAGGAAACAGAAACACCATATATTTT. The encoded protein is CASSLSAGNRNTIYF.

This chain uses TRBV14 with TRBJ2-1; 10 bases are a match to TRBD2. The CDR3 consists of 16 residues. Germline CDR1 reads SGHDN; CDR2 reads FVKESK. V lost 1 base, J lost 4 bases, and 4 bases stayed unmatched. The CDR3 nucleotides are TGTGCCAGCAGCCAAGGTGTAGCGGGGGGATACAATGAGCAGTTCTTC. Encoded protein: CASSQGVAGGYNEQFF.

The chain has TRBV5-1 and TRBJ1-1; TRBD1 might be the D (6 bases). Looked up from germline, CDR1 is SGHRS and CDR2 is YFSETQ. V lost 0 bases, J lost 10 bases, and 13 bases lay in between. The CDR3 extends over 13 amino acids. CDR3 region: CASSLVGGRGAFF. In DNA, the CDR3 is TGCGCCAGCAGCTTGGTCGGGGGGCGCGGAGCTTTCTTT.

V usage is TRBV29-1 and J usage is TRBJ1-2; D gene ambiguous. The CDR3 covers 10 residues. Germline CDR1 SQVTM, CDR2 ANQGSEA. Trimming took off 2 bases at V and 7 bases at J, with 5 bases between the two ends. This chain's CDR3 is CSVESGGYTF. In DNA, the CDR3 is TGCAGCGTTGAATCGGGTGGCTACACCTTC.

This chain joins TRBV5-4 and TRBJ2-1, with TRBD2 as a possible D gene (6 bases). The CDR3 length is 16 residues. Trimming took 4 bases from V and 3 from J, leaving 17 bases between them. The germline V gene encodes CDR1 SGHNT and CDR2 YYREEE (reference sequence). CDR3 in DNA: TGTGCCAGCAGCCTGCCAAACGGGGGTTACTACAATGAGCAGTTCTTC. Amino acids: CASSLPNGGYYNEQFF.

The CDR3 loop reads CASSIDSQQPQHF. The CDR3 bases are TGTGCCAGCAGCATTGACAGCCAACAGCCCCAGCATTTT. The chain links TRBV5-5 to TRBJ1-5; possible D gene TRBD1, 5 bases. Germline V gene lookup returns CDR1 SGHKS and CDR2 YYEKEE (reference sequence). This CDR3 has 13 amino acids. Between the trimmed V and J ends, which lost 4 bases and 7 bases, there was a span of 12 bases.

The chain joins TRBV13 to TRBJ2-2, with D possibly being TRBD1 or TRBD2 (6 bases each). The CDR3 loop spans 13 amino acids. Trimming cost V 5 bases and J 5 bases, with 9 bases left between them. Germline lookup yields CDR1 PRHDT and CDR2 FYEKMQ (reference sequence). The CDR3 reads CASSPGATGELFF. Written as DNA, the CDR3 is TGTGCCAGCAGCCCGGGGGCGACCGGGGAGCTGTTTTTT.

V usage is TRBV7-3 and J usage is TRBJ1-1; no clear D gene. The CDR3 is 13 residues long. Trimming took off 1 base at V and 3 bases at J, with 6 bases between the two ends. Germline CDR1 reads SGHTA; CDR2 reads FQGTGA. The CDR3 nucleotides read TGTGCCAGCAGCTTAAGGATGGACACTGAAGCTTTCTTT. Amino acid sequence: CASSLRMDTEAFF.

The rearrangement joins TRBV7-2 to TRBJ2-3; no clear D gene. Trimming left V 3 bases short and J 4 bases short, with 5 bases between. This CDR3 is 12 amino acids long. Germline-derived CDR1 and CDR2 are SGHTA and FQGNSA. The CDR3 region has the DNA TGTGCCAGCAGCTTTCTGTCAGATACGCAGTATTTT. Protein sequence: CASSFLSDTQYF.

The V gene is TRBV2, the J gene TRBJ1-3; 7 bases agree with TRBD1. Trimming at V came to 6 bases and at J to 4 bases, leaving 6 bases not matched to a gene. The CDR3 sequence is 14 residues long. The V gene's germline CDR1 is SNHLY and CDR2 FYNNEI. The CDR3, as DNA: TGTGCCAGCAGAGAGACAGGGTTCGGAAACACCATATATTTT. Protein product: CASRETGFGNTIYF.

The sample holds one count of this clone. The V gene is TRBV19, the J gene TRBJ2-5; TRBD1 matches 10 bases. The CDR3 is 14 residues long. Germline V lookup: CDR1 LNHDA, CDR2 SQIVND (reference sequence). J was trimmed by 0 bases and V by 7 bases; bases with no gene match: 2. Here the CDR3 reads CASMDRGYQETQYF. CDR3 bases: TGTGCCAGTATGGACAGGGGGTACCAAGAGACCCAGTACTTC.

The chain couples TRBV7-9 to TRBJ1-4; no definite D call. CDR1 SEHNR and CDR2 FQNEAQ come from the germline V gene (reference sequence). With 1 base removed from V and 9 bases from J, the gap between germline ends came to 3 bases. The CDR3 length is 11 residues. The CDR3 nucleotides read TGTGCCAGCAGCTTAGAAAAAAAACTGTTTTTT. Protein sequence: CASSLEKKLFF.

This rearrangement joins TRBV6-5 to TRBJ1-2, with unresolved D. Trimming removed 4 bases at V and 1 base at J, with 10 bases between. The CDR3 length is 14 residues. Germline CDR1 and CDR2: MNHEY and SVGAGI. CDR3 region: CASSSTLFNYGYTF. The CDR3 nucleotides read TGTGCCAGCAGTTCGACTCTATTTAACTATGGCTACACCTTC.

On this clone itself: The sample has other DNA sequences that encode this CDR3 too. The genes are TRBV2 and TRBJ2-6; 7 positions agree with TRBD1. The V gene end was trimmed by 6 bases and the J gene end by 0 bases; junction bases not matched to a gene: 2. Germline V gene sequence: CDR1 SNHLY, CDR2 FYNNEI. This CDR3 contains 15 residues. CDR3 in DNA: TGTGCCAGCAGGGACAGGAGCTCTGGGGCCAACGTCCTGACTTTC. Its translation is CASRDRSSGANVLTF.